This is a list of T cell receptor beta chains from one sample in a study of blood T cell repertoires in COVID-19. Profiled with immunoSEQ multiplex PCR; TCRdb holds only in-frame clones, not every one. The table records tens of thousands of clones, approximately 81% of them present only once. Specimen: peripheral blood. The receptors originated from a woman in her 70s with acute or convalescent COVID-19. Both conserved end residues are part of each CDR3. The order of the fields is J gene, D gene, V gene, clone size, CDR3 DNA, CDR3 protein. D genes are given only for firm matches. Only some rows state a clone size, as once, few, many or a class for expanded clones.

J gene: TRBJ2-3
D gene: -
V gene: TRBV28
clone size: -
CDR3 DNA: TGTGCCAGCACCCAGGGGCCGTTCACAGATACGCAGTATTTT
CDR3 protein: CASTQGPFTDTQYF

J gene: TRBJ2-1
D gene: TRBD2
V gene: TRBV28
clone size: once
CDR3 DNA: TGTGCCAGCAGCCAGACTAGCGGGAGTTTCTATGAGCAGTTCTTC
CDR3 protein: CASSQTSGSFYEQFF

J gene: TRBJ2-1
D gene: -
V gene: TRBV12-3/TRBV12-4
clone size: once
CDR3 DNA: TGTGCCAGCAGTTTACCATACAATGAGCAGTTCTTC
CDR3 protein: CASSLPYNEQFF

J gene: TRBJ2-2
D gene: -
V gene: TRBV5-1
clone size: -
CDR3 DNA: TGCGCCAGCAGCTCTGACCTCACCAGGGCACGAACCGGGGAGCTGTTTTTT
CDR3 protein: CASSSDLTRARTGELFF

J gene: TRBJ2-1
D gene: TRBD1
V gene: TRBV7-6
clone size: -
CDR3 DNA: TGTGCCAGCCAAATAGGACAGGGGGCTTGGAATGAGCAGTTCTTC
CDR3 protein: CASQIGQGAWNEQFF

J gene: TRBJ2-2
D gene: -
V gene: TRBV2
clone size: -
CDR3 DNA: TGTGCCAGCAGTAAAACAGGGTCCGGGGAGCTGTTTTTT
CDR3 protein: CASSKTGSGELFF

J gene: TRBJ1-2
D gene: TRBD1
V gene: TRBV5-1
clone size: -
CDR3 DNA: TGCGCCAGCAGCGCGGAACAGGGGGCGCCTGGCTACACCTTC
CDR3 protein: CASSAEQGAPGYTF

J gene: TRBJ2-5
D gene: -
V gene: TRBV5-1
clone size: -
CDR3 DNA: TGCGCCAGCAGCCTGTACCAAGAGACCCAGTACTTC
CDR3 protein: CASSLYQETQYF

J gene: TRBJ2-1
D gene: TRBD2
V gene: TRBV11-3
clone size: -
CDR3 DNA: TGTGCCAGCAGCTCGTTTATAAGGCGGGAGGGCCCCTACAATGAGCAGTTCTTC
CDR3 protein: CASSSFIRREGPYNEQFF

J gene: TRBJ2-1
D gene: -
V gene: TRBV7-9
clone size: -
CDR3 DNA: TGTGCCAGCAGCTTAAGGGAGACCTACAATGAGCAGTTCTTC
CDR3 protein: CASSLRETYNEQFF

J gene: TRBJ2-3
D gene: TRBD1
V gene: TRBV6-4
clone size: -
CDR3 DNA: TGTGCCAGCAGTGACTCATCGGGCAGGGGGCTTCGGAGTACGCAGTATTTT
CDR3 protein: CASSDSSGRGLRSTQYF

J gene: TRBJ2-5
D gene: TRBD2
V gene: TRBV29-1
clone size: -
CDR3 DNA: TGCAGCGTTGAAAGAAACGGGGGGGAGGGAGAGACCCAGTACTTC
CDR3 protein: CSVERNGGEGETQYF

J gene: TRBJ2-1
D gene: TRBD1
V gene: TRBV5-1
clone size: -
CDR3 DNA: TGCGCCAGCAGCTTGGGTGGGACAGAACATGAGCAGTTCTTC
CDR3 protein: CASSLGGTEHEQFF

J gene: TRBJ1-2
D gene: TRBD1
V gene: TRBV24-1
clone size: -
CDR3 DNA: TGTGCCACCAGTCACACTCAGGGGGATGGCTACACCTTC
CDR3 protein: CATSHTQGDGYTF

J gene: TRBJ2-5
D gene: TRBD1
V gene: TRBV25-1
clone size: few
CDR3 DNA: TGTGCCAGCAGTGAACGGGGACAGGGGGAGACCCAGTACTTC
CDR3 protein: CASSERGQGETQYF

J gene: TRBJ2-3
D gene: -
V gene: TRBV27
clone size: -
CDR3 DNA: TGTGCCAGCAAACAGCTAAGTCTGGTAGCAGATACGCAGTATTTT
CDR3 protein: CASKQLSLVADTQYF

J gene: TRBJ1-1
D gene: TRBD1
V gene: TRBV7-2
clone size: -
CDR3 DNA: TGTGCCAGCAGCTTCGTTGGACAGGGCGCTGAAGCTTTCTTT
CDR3 protein: CASSFVGQGAEAFF

J gene: TRBJ2-2
D gene: -
V gene: TRBV2
clone size: once
CDR3 DNA: TGTGCCAGCACCGCGTTGGCGGCGAACACCGGGGAGCTGTTTTTT
CDR3 protein: CASTALAANTGELFF

J gene: TRBJ1-3
D gene: -
V gene: TRBV25-1
clone size: -
CDR3 DNA: TGTGCCAGCAGTGAATTAGGGGTAGGGGGGGCGAGAGGAAACACCATATATTTT
CDR3 protein: CASSELGVGGARGNTIYF

J gene: TRBJ2-3
D gene: TRBD2
V gene: TRBV4-1
clone size: -
CDR3 DNA: TGCGCCAGCAGCCAATTTAGCGGGGGGGCGCACACAGATACGCAGTATTTT
CDR3 protein: CASSQFSGGAHTDTQYF

J gene: TRBJ2-3
D gene: -
V gene: TRBV4-2
clone size: -
CDR3 DNA: TGTGCCAGCAGCCAAGATAAGAGGATCACAGATACGCAGTATTTT
CDR3 protein: CASSQDKRITDTQYF

J gene: TRBJ1-1
D gene: -
V gene: TRBV6-5
clone size: once
CDR3 DNA: TGTGCCAGCAGTTATGACAGATCGGCGAACACTGAAGCTTTCTTT
CDR3 protein: CASSYDRSANTEAFF

J gene: TRBJ2-1
D gene: -
V gene: TRBV7-2
clone size: -
CDR3 DNA: TGTGCCAGCAGCTTAGTAGAGGGAGCAGTGGATGAGCAGTTCTTC
CDR3 protein: CASSLVEGAVDEQFF

J gene: TRBJ1-5
D gene: -
V gene: TRBV12-5
clone size: -
CDR3 DNA: TGTGCTAGTGGTTTGCTACAGGACGTTGGGCGGAGCAATCAGCCCCAGCATTTT
CDR3 protein: CASGLLQDVGRSNQPQHF

J gene: TRBJ1-2
D gene: TRBD1
V gene: TRBV2
clone size: -
CDR3 DNA: TGTGCCAGCAGTGTGGGCCAGGGGGGCTATGGCTACACCTTC
CDR3 protein: CASSVGQGGYGYTF

J gene: TRBJ2-3
D gene: -
V gene: TRBV7-2
clone size: -
CDR3 DNA: TGTGCCAGCAGCCAAGTGGGAGTAAGCACAGATACGCAGTATTTT
CDR3 protein: CASSQVGVSTDTQYF

J gene: TRBJ2-5
D gene: TRBD2
V gene: TRBV9
clone size: -
CDR3 DNA: TGTGCCAGCACTCAGGGAGGGGAAGGGGAGACCCAGTACTTC
CDR3 protein: CASTQGGEGETQYF